Following are 20 T cell receptor beta chains from one sample sequenced in a study of cytomegalovirus exposure and HLA in healthy donors. The primer mix had 60 Vbeta and 13 Jbeta primers. The assay was immunoSEQ multiplex PCR, and TCRdb's table has in-frame clones only and misses some. The sample lists roughly 140,000 clones; around three fifths were seen once. Sequenced sample: PBMCs. The origin of the receptors is a woman between 25 and 40 years old in good health and CMV-seropositive.

This clone appeared a few times. The gene calls are TRBV7-9 and TRBJ2-5; D might be TRBD2 (6 bases). Germline loops: CDR1 SEHNR, CDR2 FQNEAQ (reference sequence). The CDR3 covers 13 residues. Trimming removed 3 bases from V and 4 bases from J, with 9 bases in between. As DNA, the CDR3 is TGTGCCAGCAGCTTCGGGGGAGCAGAGACCCAGTACTTC. This translates into CASSFGGAETQYF.

The rearrangement links TRBV29-1 to TRBJ2-3; 9 nucleotides match TRBD1. The trim removed 1 base at V and 0 bases at J, leaving 5 bases unmatched. The V gene's germline CDR1 is SQVTM and CDR2 ANQGSEA. This CDR3 region has 16 residues. As DNA, the CDR3 is TGCAGCGTTGAAGCGGGACAGGGCCGAAGCACAGATACGCAGTATTTT. Its protein product is CSVEAGQGRSTDTQYF.

This clone has just a few counts. This sequence joins TRBV5-6 and TRBJ2-5; no clear D gene. The CDR3 covers 14 residues. Germline CDR1 SGHDT, CDR2 YYEEEE. The V end was cut by 2 bases, the J end by 5 bases, with 13 bases between. CDR3 amino acids: CASSFLATDETQYF. CDR3 DNA sequence: TGTGCCAGCAGCTTTTTGGCTACAGATGAGACCCAGTACTTC.

The chain has TRBV6-6 and TRBJ2-7; D unresolved. Germline lookup yields CDR1 MNHNY and CDR2 SVGAGI (reference sequence). V shed 4 bases and J shed 2 bases, with 9 bases lying between them. The CDR3 runs 13 residues. The CDR3 coding sequence is TGTGCCAGCAGTTCATTGGCCCCCTACGAGCAGTACTTC. This translates into CASSSLAPYEQYF.

This clone appeared a single time. V usage is TRBV9 and J usage is TRBJ2-5; no definite D call. V was clipped by 1 base and J by 5 bases, with 12 bases between them. Germline CDR1 is SGDLS and CDR2 is YYNGEE. CDR3 length: 14 residues. DNA for the CDR3: TGTGCCAGCAGCGTAAGCGTACGTGGGGAGACCCAGTACTTC. It encodes CASSVSVRGETQYF. The variable domain in full, with the rest retrieved from reference TRBV9 and TRBJ2-5, is DSGVTQTPKHLITATGQRVTLRCSPRSGDLSVYWYQQSLDQGLQFLIQYYNGEERAKGNILERFSAQQFPDLHSELNLSSLELGDSALYFCASSVSVRGETQYFGPGTRLLVL.

The CDR3 sequence: CASSSETGTGREQYF. The CDR3 DNA follows: TGTGCCAGCAGCTCAGAAACCGGGACAGGGCGAGAGCAGTACTTC. This chain connects TRBV5-4 to TRBJ2-7; TRBD1 agrees at 9 bases. Germline assignment: CDR1 SGHNT and CDR2 YYREEE (reference sequence). The CDR3 runs to 15 residues. V lost 3 bases, J lost 7 bases, and 11 bases stayed unmatched.

The chain links TRBV2 to TRBJ1-4; D perhaps matches TRBD1 (5 bases). Trimming took off 7 bases at V and 10 bases at J, with 16 bases between the two ends. There are 13 residues in the CDR3. Germline V gives CDR1 SNHLY, CDR2 FYNNEI. DNA of the CDR3: TGTGCCAGCACCTCAGGCCGGGGGGGAAAACTGTTTTTT. It encodes CASTSGRGGKLFF.

The V gene is TRBV2, the J gene TRBJ1-5; TRBD1 matches 9 bases. The germline V gene encodes CDR1 SNHLY and CDR2 FYNNEI. The CDR3 is 15 residues long. V gave up 7 bases and J gave up 4 bases; unmatched junction bases: 8. The CDR3 sequence: CASKRSGTGNQPQHF. The DNA for the CDR3 is TGTGCCAGCAAAAGGTCCGGGACAGGGAATCAGCCCCAGCATTTT.

The chain uses TRBV6-5 and TRBJ2-3, with D possibly being TRBD2 (6 bases). Germline V gene sequence: CDR1 MNHEY, CDR2 SVGAGI. The germline V and J ends were trimmed by 6 bases and 0 bases, with 10 bases remaining between them. There are 14 residues in the CDR3. CDR3 nucleotide sequence: TGTGCCAGCAGGGGACTCAGTAGCACAGATACGCAGTATTTT. It yields the protein CASRGLSSTDTQYF.

This clone occurred a few times. The chain combines TRBV7-9 with TRBJ1-1, with D unresolved. There are 14 residues in the CDR3. Germline V gene lookup returns CDR1 SEHNR and CDR2 FQNEAQ (reference sequence). Trimming took off 1 base at V and 0 bases at J, with 6 bases between the two ends. Here the CDR3 DNA reads TGTGCCAGCAGCTTAGATGAGGTGAACACTGAAGCTTTCTTT. Protein: CASSLDEVNTEAFF.

The genes are TRBV5-1 and TRBJ2-5; 7 bases map to TRBD1. With 5 bases clipped from V and 2 bases from J, the junction kept 6 bases outside the gene matches. The CDR3 covers 14 residues. The germline V gene encodes CDR1 SGHRS and CDR2 YFSETQ. The CDR3 protein is CASRPGQIQETQYF. DNA for the CDR3: TGCGCCAGCAGACCGGGACAGATACAAGAGACCCAGTACTTC.

The chain carries TRBV5-1 and TRBJ2-2; TRBD2 matches at 8 bases. Per the germline V gene, CDR1 is SGHRS and CDR2 is YFSETQ. V was pared by 4 bases and J by 4 bases, with 9 bases of the junction left unmatched. CDR3 length: 16 amino acids. Here the CDR3 DNA reads TGCGCCAGCAGCCCACGGGGCGGGAGGAGCACCGGGGAGCTGTTTTTT. This translates into CASSPRGGRSTGELFF. Supplemented by reference TRBV5-1 and TRBJ2-2, the full variable domain reads KAGVTQTPRYLIKTRGQQVTLSCSPISGHRSVSWYQQTPGQGLQFLFEYFSETQRNKGNFPGRFSGRQFSNSRSEMNVSTLELGDSALYLCASSPRGGRSTGELFFGEGSRLTVL.

The chain employs TRBV5-6 and TRBJ2-7; the D gene is possibly TRBD2 (6 bases). Trimming pared 4 bases from V and 6 bases from J, leaving 20 bases between. The CDR3 consists of 15 residues. The V gene's germline CDR1 is SGHDT and CDR2 YYEEEE. The CDR3 is CASSLTLASGGEQYF. The CDR3 DNA reads TGTGCCAGCAGCCTAACCCTAGCGTCGGGCGGCGAGCAGTACTTC.

CDR3 DNA sequence: TGCGCCAGCAGTTTAGCGGGAGCAGGGCCAGATACGCAGTATTTT. Amino acids: CASSLAGAGPDTQYF. The chain couples TRBV5-1 to TRBJ2-3; TRBD2 aligns across 9 bases. CDR3 length: 15 residues. Germline CDR1 and CDR2: SGHRS and YFSETQ. Germline trimming cut 5 bases from V and 4 bases from J; bases unmatched to any gene: 8.

This clone was observed a single time. The chain uses TRBV13 and TRBJ1-2; tentatively, D is TRBD1 (5 bases). This CDR3 is 17 amino acids long. The germline gives CDR1 PRHDT, CDR2 FYEKMQ (reference sequence). V was cut by 5 bases and J by 0 bases, with 19 bases left in between. The CDR3 protein is CASSAPPEGLANYGYTF. The DNA of the CDR3 is TGTGCCAGCAGCGCCCCACCGGAGGGACTAGCTAACTATGGCTACACCTTC.

The CDR3 nucleotides read TGTGCCAGCAGCCATCATATCCAGGGTTACGAGCAGTACTTC. It is translated as CASSHHIQGYEQYF. This chain joins TRBV14 and TRBJ2-7; tentative D call: TRBD1 (5 bases). The length of the CDR3 is 14 residues. Germline CDR1 is SGHDN and CDR2 is FVKESK. Trimming left V 3 bases short and J 4 bases short, with 13 bases between.

The chain uses TRBV4-1 and TRBJ2-7; 7 bases align to TRBD2. Germline V gene lookup returns CDR1 MGHRA and CDR2 YSYEKL. Trimming removed 1 base from V and 0 bases from J; junction bases left unmatched: 9. The CDR3 has 17 residues. Here the CDR3 reads CASSQGYTRGSSYEQYF. The CDR3 coding sequence is TGCGCCAGCAGCCAAGGGTATACGCGGGGGAGCTCCTACGAGCAGTACTTC.

The chain is built from TRBV11-2 and TRBJ2-1; TRBD2 matches at 10 bases. From germline, CDR1 is SGHAT and CDR2 FQNNGV. The V and J ends lost 4 bases and 3 bases, in that order; junction bases with no gene match: 3. The CDR3 is 15 amino acids. The CDR3 DNA is TGTGCCAGCAGCTCGGCTAGCGGGAGCTACAATGAGCAGTTCTTC. Encoded protein: CASSSASGSYNEQFF.

This clone has more than one count but fewer than ten. The chain joins TRBV11-1 to TRBJ1-4; D is unclear. Trimming shortened V by 5 bases and J by 7 bases, and 11 bases separated the two germline ends. The CDR3 extends over 13 amino acids. Germline CDR1 SGHAT, CDR2 FQDESV (reference sequence). The CDR3 DNA is TGTGCCAGCAGCCGAAGGCGGGGTGAAAAACTGTTTTTT. Protein sequence: CASSRRRGEKLFF.

The chain joins TRBV5-1 to TRBJ1-2; 10 bases fit TRBD1. Trimming at V came to 4 bases and at J to 6 bases, leaving 6 bases not matched to a gene. Germline V gives CDR1 SGHRS, CDR2 YFSETQ. The CDR3 is 14 residues long. The DNA of the CDR3 is TGCGCCAGCAGCCCCTCGGGGACAGGGGATGGCTACACCTTC. This translates into CASSPSGTGDGYTF.